These 8 T cell receptor beta chains originate from one sample sequenced in a study of tumor and adjacent non-tumor tissue in lung cancer. This sample's RNA came from whole unsorted tissue. Three rounds of nested PCR, following a modified ARM-PCR protocol, produced the TCRbeta library. TCRdb reanalysed the multiplex PCR reads using MiXCR and keeps one entry per CDR3 protein. The top ten hold about 40% of the sample, which has 110,000 or so distinct CDR3 sequences, approximately 71% seen once. The specimen sequenced was lung tumor tissue. Receptors originate from a woman aged 60 to 75 with non-small cell lung cancer.

Turning to this clonotype: Given a much more abundant clone one base away, this may be a read error. V is TRBV5-4 and J is TRBJ2-1; no clear D. The CDR3 sequence is 15 residues long. Germline values: CDR1 SGHNT, CDR2 YYREEE (reference sequence). The CDR3 nucleotides are TGTGCCTGCAGCTTGGCCCCGAATAACTACAATGAGCAGTTCTTC. Translated: CACSLAPNNYNEQFF.

As concerns this clonotype: Relative to the germline gene, one junction end is altered; a read error may explain this. The chain is built from TRBV20-1 and TRBJ1-1, with 7 bases matching TRBD1. This CDR3 is 13 amino acids long. CDR1 DFQATT and CDR2 SNEGSKA come from the germline V gene (reference sequence). The CDR3 sequence is CSAHRGPNTETSF. CDR3 nucleotide sequence: TGCAGTGCTCACAGGGGCCCGAACACTGAAACTTCCTTT.

The sample holds many counts of this clonotype. The V and J genes are TRBV4-2 and TRBJ1-2; 8 nucleotides align to TRBD1. CDR1 and CDR2 from the germline V gene are LGHNA and YNFKEQ. Trimming removed 5 bases from V and 3 bases from J; junction bases left unmatched: 11. The CDR3 has 16 amino acids. CDR3: CASSKAPQGADYGYTF. The CDR3, as DNA: TGTGCCAGCAGCAAAGCGCCCCAGGGGGCCGACTATGGCTACACCTTC.

Of note for this clonotype: A junction end diverges from the germline sequence, so it may reflect a read error. This rearrangement joins TRBV10-2 to TRBJ1-2; TRBD1 is a possible D gene (5 bases). Germline-derived CDR1 and CDR2 are WSHSY and SAAADI. There are 17 residues in the CDR3. The CDR3 bases are TGCGCCAGCAGTGGGGCCCAAGCGGGAGGGACTAACTATGCCTACACCTTC. Its translation: CASSGAQAGGTNYAYTF.

To note about this clonotype: This clone may be a read error of a much larger clone one base away. As the CDR3 is not closed by the conserved phenylalanine or tryptophan, this likely results from a read error. J is TRBJ2-5 and V is TRBV12-3 or TRBV12-4; 11 bases agree with TRBD1. The V segment lost 5 bases and the J segment 3 bases; nucleotides outside the gene matches: 5. The CDR3 consists of 15 residues. CDR3 amino acids: CASSRGQGVEETQYY. CDR3 sequence (DNA): TGTGCCAGCAGTCGGGGACAGGGGGTGGAAGAGACCCAGTACTAC.

Comment on this clonotype: A read error may be the cause here, since a much bigger clone is one base away. This chain connects TRBV20-1 to TRBJ2-7; 9 bases map to TRBD1. The junction had 13 bases not matched to a gene; V was cut back by 4 bases and J by 3 bases. Per the germline V gene, CDR1 is DFQATT and CDR2 is SNEGSKA (reference sequence). There are 16 residues in the CDR3. The DNA for the CDR3 is TGCAGTGCTATTCCCCTCGGGACAGGGAACATCTACGAGCAGTACTTC. Its protein is CSAIPLGTGNIYEQYF.

This clonotype was counted only a few times. This could be a read error, since a much larger clone is one nucleotide away. The chain has TRBV12-3 or TRBV12-4 and TRBJ2-3, with D perhaps matching TRBD1 (6 bases). The CDR3 loop spans 15 amino acids. With 5 bases removed from V and 1 base from J, the gap between germline ends came to 13 bases. The CDR3 nucleotides read TGTGCCAGCAGTCCCCTGGGGGCCCGCACAGATACGCAGTATTTT. Translating gives CASSPLGARTDTQYF.

The rearrangement joins TRBV5-1 to TRBJ1-1; D ambiguous. V was trimmed by 4 bases and J by 6 bases, leaving 19 bases between them. The V gene's germline CDR1 is SGHRS and CDR2 YFSETQ. This CDR3 is built from 15 residues. The CDR3 DNA reads TGCGCCAGCAGCCCCGAGAGGGCGTTCGGGGCTGAAGCTTTCTTT. Translated, it gives CASSPERAFGAEAFF.